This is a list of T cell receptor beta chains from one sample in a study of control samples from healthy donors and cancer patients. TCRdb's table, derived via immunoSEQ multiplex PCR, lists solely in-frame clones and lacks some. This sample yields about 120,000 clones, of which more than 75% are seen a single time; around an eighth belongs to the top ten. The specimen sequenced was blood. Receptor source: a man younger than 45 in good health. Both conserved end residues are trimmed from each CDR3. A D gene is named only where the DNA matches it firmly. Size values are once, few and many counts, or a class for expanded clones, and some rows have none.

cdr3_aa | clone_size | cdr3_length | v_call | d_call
ASSLRGPKETQY | - | 12 | TRBV7-9 | TRBD1
ASSSDMAFSSGNTIY | - | 15 | TRBV11-2 | -
ASSLADGYT | - | 9 | TRBV5-6 | -
AWSQTWDSNYGYT | - | 13 | TRBV30 | TRBD1
ASSPQGASLMNTEAF | - | 15 | TRBV19 | TRBD1
ASSEAGGGPGETQY | - | 14 | TRBV6-1 | TRBD2
ASGTGPSYEQY | - | 11 | TRBV5-1 | -
ASSLRDGIFSGANVLT | once | 16 | TRBV18 | -
ASSEILWDRGYNEQF | - | 15 | TRBV6-1 | TRBD1
ASSQRSGQGPEAF | few | 13 | TRBV4-1 | -
ASSEPRSGLWTGDYNEQF | - | 18 | TRBV6-1 | TRBD1
ASSYSGRYTGELF | - | 13 | TRBV6-5 | -
ASSPPGFGYT | - | 10 | TRBV9 | -
ASSLAGSMNTEAF | - | 13 | TRBV5-1 | -
ASSYLGEDQPQH | - | 12 | TRBV6-5 | -
AISGPGGALTDTQY | - | 14 | TRBV10-3 | -
ASSSLRQGDTEAF | once | 13 | TRBV5-1 | TRBD1
SLQTTGGTEAF | - | 11 | TRBV29-1 | TRBD1
ASSRSGSGNTIY | - | 12 | TRBV6-6 | -
ASRGPGDSSDTQY | - | 13 | TRBV5-1 | -
ASRPGQKNIQY | - | 11 | TRBV6-5 | TRBD1
ASSLGVAGSSYNEQF | - | 15 | TRBV13 | -
ASSLDGGWQTQY | - | 12 | TRBV7-6 | TRBD2
ASMGVNTEAF | - | 10 | TRBV7-9 | -
TSTIQGGTNEKLF | once | 13 | TRBV1 | -
ASRLRPFEAF | - | 10 | TRBV28 | -
ASSLDGFGNTIY | - | 12 | TRBV7-9 | -
ATSDPGTGYGEETQY | - | 15 | TRBV24-1 | TRBD1
ASSLTVGQPQH | - | 11 | TRBV7-2 | -
AISGGGQGNQPQH | - | 13 | TRBV10-3 | TRBD1